These 11 T cell receptor beta chains were sequenced from one sample in a study of cytomegalovirus exposure and HLA in healthy donors. This PCR relied on a set of 60 Vbeta primers and 13 Jbeta primers. Libraries were prepared by immunoSEQ multiplex PCR; TCRdb keeps only in-frame clonotypes and omits some of them. The table records about 120,000 clones, around 80% of them present only once. Material: PBMCs. All receptors come from a man younger than 45 in good health and CMV-seropositive.

The genes are TRBV28 and TRBJ2-4; D unresolved. The CDR3 is 13 residues long. Trimming removed 4 bases at V and 4 bases at J, with 8 bases between. The germline V gene has CDR1 MDHEN and CDR2 SYDVKM. The CDR3 DNA sequence: TGTGCCAGCAGTTCCCGTCTTAAAAACATTCAGTACTTC. Translated: CASSSRLKNIQYF.

The genes are TRBV5-4 and TRBJ2-1, with 11 bases matching TRBD2. Looked up from germline, CDR1 is SGHNT and CDR2 is YYREEE (reference sequence). The CDR3 sequence is 16 residues long. After removal of 6 bases from V and 9 bases from J, the junction contained 14 bases not matched to a gene. The CDR3 sequence is CASTSRTSGQSGEQFF. The CDR3, as DNA: TGTGCCAGCACCTCTAGGACTAGCGGGCAGAGCGGTGAGCAGTTCTTC.

The genes are TRBV11-3 and TRBJ2-1, with 9 positions matching TRBD1. The CDR3 is 14 residues long. From germline, CDR1 is SGHNT and CDR2 YENEEA. Trimming removed 0 bases from V and 7 bases from J; junction bases left unmatched: 1. Here the CDR3 DNA reads TGTGCCAGCAGCTTAGAGACAGGGGGAAATGAGCAGTTCTTC. Translating it yields CASSLETGGNEQFF.

This clone was counted once. The chain couples TRBV19 to TRBJ1-4; D not resolved. CDR1 is LNHDA and CDR2 is SQIVND in the germline V gene (reference sequence). Trimming pared 5 bases from V and 0 bases from J, leaving 13 bases between. The CDR3 covers 16 residues. DNA of the CDR3: TGTGCCAGTAGTTCAACAGCTTATGCAACTAATGAAAAACTGTTTTTT. This encodes CASSSTAYATNEKLFF.

The rearrangement links TRBV7-2 to TRBJ1-1; D is ambiguous. Germline lookup yields CDR1 SGHTA and CDR2 FQGNSA. The CDR3 has 13 amino acids. Trimming took off 5 bases at V and 3 bases at J, with 10 bases between the two ends. CDR3: CASSRSVYTEAFF. For the CDR3, the DNA is TGTGCCAGCAGCCGATCAGTTTACACTGAAGCTTTCTTT. The full variable domain, its missing parts supplied by reference TRBV7-2 and TRBJ1-1, is GAGVSQSPSNKVTEKGKDVELRCDPISGHTALYWYRQSLGQGLEFLIYFQGNSAPDKSGLPSDRFSAERTGGSVSTLTIQRTQQEDSAVYLCASSRSVYTEAFFGQGTRLTVV.

The rearrangement links TRBV14 to TRBJ1-2, with D uncertain. Trimming stripped 1 base from V and 4 bases from J, with 7 bases between. The CDR3 consists of 13 residues. The germline V gene has CDR1 SGHDN and CDR2 FVKESK. CDR3 residues: CASSQASFYGYTF. CDR3 sequence (DNA): TGTGCCAGCAGCCAAGCCTCTTTCTATGGCTACACCTTC.

The V gene is TRBV9, the J gene TRBJ2-5; 14 bases are shared with TRBD2. TRBJ2-7 matches the DNA end more closely, so the J call is doubtful. Germline CDR1 SGDLS, CDR2 YYNGEE. This CDR3 contains 16 residues. DNA for the CDR3: TGTGCCAGCAGCGTAGGACTAGCGGGGGGGATCCACGAGCAGTACTTC. Protein product: CASSVGLAGGIHEQYF.

The V call is TRBV4-1, the J call TRBJ1-4; 9 nucleotides match TRBD1. J was trimmed by 7 bases and V by 9 bases; bases with no gene match: 9. Germline CDR1 and CDR2: MGHRA and YSYEKL. There are 14 residues in the CDR3. CDR3 sequence: CASKTGGRREKLFF. CDR3 in DNA: TGCGCCAGTAAGACAGGGGGGCGTCGTGAAAAACTGTTTTTT.

The rearrangement joins TRBV19 to TRBJ2-6; D gene unclear. CDR3 length: 14 amino acids. V was shortened by 7 bases and J by 1 base, with 8 bases between the two germline ends. The germline CDR1 and CDR2 sequences are LNHDA and SQIVND (reference sequence). CDR3 sequence: CASKQVSGANVLTF. As DNA, the CDR3 is TGTGCCAGTAAGCAGGTGTCTGGGGCCAACGTCCTGACTTTC.

This clone was observed a handful of times. This chain uses TRBV2 with TRBJ2-1; D perhaps matches TRBD2 (6 bases). The germline V and J ends were trimmed by 4 bases and 4 bases, with 11 bases remaining between them. The germline gives CDR1 SNHLY, CDR2 FYNNEI. The CDR3 covers 14 residues. The CDR3 sequence: CASSVTGSYNEQFF. CDR3 sequence (DNA): TGTGCCAGCAGTGTAACCGGGAGTTACAATGAGCAGTTCTTC.

V and J are TRBV6-1 and TRBJ1-1, with 12 bases lining up with TRBD1. Per germline, CDR1 MNHNS and CDR2 SASEGT. Trimming took 1 base from V and 10 from J; bases not matched to a gene: 7. The CDR3 runs 15 residues. CDR3 in DNA: TGTGCCAGCAGTGAAGAAGGGACAGGGGGCCGGGGAGCTTTCTTT. Its translation is CASSEEGTGGRGAFF.